This T cell receptor (beta chain) was sequenced in a study of blood T cell repertoires in COVID-19. On the study more broadly: Samples of COVID-19 (acute and convalescent) were obtained from the United States, Italy and Spain. From T cells, B-cell-depleted T cells, or PBMCs came the material, which was cDNA or gDNA.

The germline gives CDR1 MNHEY, CDR2 SVGEGT. Trimming cost V 9 bases and J 2 bases, with 12 bases left between them. This CDR3 is built from 13 residues. In the authors' workflow: The authors estimated nucleated cell counts from reference gene primer amplification. The protocol was immunoSEQ multiplex PCR, while the TCRdb copy is restricted to in-frame clones and leaves out a portion. That table gives V, J and clone size, and the DNA gave D and trimming. The sample has around 16,000 clones, around 87% seen once; the top ten hold 52%. The TCR was taken from a man in his fifties or sixties with acute or convalescent COVID-19. The chain employs TRBV6-2 or TRBV6-3 and TRBJ2-3, with D maybe TRBD2 (6 bases). The sequenced sample consisted of peripheral blood. CDR3 nucleotide sequence: TGTGCCAGTAGCGCTAGCGTCACAGATACGCAGTATTTT. Protein sequence: CASSASVTDTQYF.